This is a list of T cell receptor beta chains from one sample in a study of blood T cell repertoires in COVID-19. Data came from immunoSEQ multiplex PCR; TCRdb stores just in-frame clones and leaves some out. The data hold about 97,000 clones, with nearly 90% observed a single time. The specimen was peripheral blood. Receptor source: a man aged 45-65 years with active COVID-19. The CDR3 runs from the conserved cysteine through the conserved F or W. D genes are given only for firm matches. Part of the rows lack a size; the others show once, few, many or a class for expanded clones.

TRBD1	TRBV3-1/TRBV3-2	-	TRBJ1-2	TGTGCCAGCAGCCAAGGTCCTTCTCGTCGACAGGGCGACTATGGCTACACCTTC	CASSQGPSRRQGDYGYTF
TRBD1	TRBV3-1/TRBV3-2	-	TRBJ1-6	TGTGCCAGCAGCCCGACCGGGACAGTTAATTCACCCCTCCACTTT	CASSPTGTVNSPLHF
-	TRBV10-3	-	TRBJ1-2	TGTGCCATCAGTGAGACAGGGAATAGCGGCTACACCTTC	CAISETGNSGYTF
-	TRBV4-1	-	TRBJ2-5	TGCGCCAGCAGCCAAGGGCAGTTAGAGACCCAGTACTTC	CASSQGQLETQYF
-	TRBV5-1	-	TRBJ2-3	TGCGCCAGCAGCTTGCGGGGAACAGATACGCAGTATTTT	CASSLRGTDTQYF
-	TRBV3-1/TRBV3-2	once	TRBJ1-5	TGTGCCAGCAGCCCGGGGGGACAGCCCCAGCATTTT	CASSPGGQPQHF
TRBD2	TRBV27	-	TRBJ2-5	TGTGCCAGCAGTCTAGGACTAGCGGCTGCTGAAGAGACCCAGTACTTC	CASSLGLAAAEETQYF
-	TRBV7-2	-	TRBJ1-4	TGTGCCAGCAGTTCGAGGGTAACTAATGAAAAACTGTTTTTT	CASSSRVTNEKLFF
TRBD1	TRBV19	-	TRBJ2-7	TGTGCCAGTAGTCCCGGGACAGGGGGAACCTACGAGCAGTACTTC	CASSPGTGGTYEQYF
TRBD1	TRBV5-6	-	TRBJ2-5	TGTGCCAGCAGCCGACGGACAGGGACTCAAGAGACCCAGTACTTC	CASSRRTGTQETQYF
-	TRBV30	-	TRBJ1-5	TGTGCCTGGAGTGTATGGCGGGCAGCTAGCAATCAGCCCCAGCATTTT	CAWSVWRAASNQPQHF
-	TRBV19	-	TRBJ2-5	TGTGCCAGTAGTGTGGGGGGGCGAGAGACCCAGTACTTC	CASSVGGRETQYF
-	TRBV5-1	-	TRBJ1-6	TGCGCCAGCAGCTTGTCGGGGACACTGCCCAGCTCCTATAATTCACCCCTCCACTTT	CASSLSGTLPSSYNSPLHF
TRBD1	TRBV19	-	TRBJ1-5	TGTGCCAGTAGTATACGACCGGGACAGGGATTCAATCAGCCCCAGCATTTT	CASSIRPGQGFNQPQHF
-	TRBV5-6	once	TRBJ2-5	TGTGCCAGCAGCTTTTTAAGGGGAGAGACCCAGTACTTC	CASSFLRGETQYF
-	TRBV15	once	TRBJ2-6	TGTGCCACCAGCAGAGATCTCTCGGGGGCTGGGGCCAACGTCCTGACTTTC	CATSRDLSGAGANVLTF
TRBD2	TRBV7-2	once	TRBJ2-7	TGTGCCAGCAGCTTCCGGACTAGCGGGGCCTTTAGGAACGAGCAGTACTTC	CASSFRTSGAFRNEQYF
-	TRBV4-1	-	TRBJ2-4	TGCGCCAGCAGCCACCCCGGGTCGGATCGGCGCGACTTC	CASSHPGSDRRDF
-	TRBV5-1	-	TRBJ2-1	TGCGCCAGCAGCTTGGGCGGGGGCAGGGAGTACAATGAGCAGTTCTTC	CASSLGGGREYNEQFF
TRBD1	TRBV7-2	few	TRBJ1-5	TGTGCCAGCAGCTTACAATGGGACAGAGGGTATCAGCCCCAGCATTTT	CASSLQWDRGYQPQHF
-	TRBV10-3	-	TRBJ2-1	TGTGCCATCAGTGATTCCGAGAGAGCGGTCGATGAGCAGTTCTTC	CAISDSERAVDEQFF
-	TRBV5-6	-	TRBJ2-3	TGTGCCAGCAGCTTGGTCCCGGGTGGTACAGATACGCAGTATTTT	CASSLVPGGTDTQYF
-	TRBV5-6	-	TRBJ1-2	TGTGCCAGCAGCTTGAGAGGGCGCGGGGTAGATGGCTACACCTTC	CASSLRGRGVDGYTF
-	TRBV3-1/TRBV3-2	-	TRBJ1-5	TGTGCCAGCAGCCAAGTGTTCGGCAATCAGCCCCAGCATTTT	CASSQVFGNQPQHF
-	TRBV3-1/TRBV3-2	-	TRBJ1-2	TGTGCCACCAGGACGACTGGTGGCTACACCTTC	CATRTTGGYTF
TRBD1	TRBV6-2/TRBV6-3	-	TRBJ2-7	TGTGCCAGCAGTTACCCCCGGGACAGCTCCTACGAGCAGTACTTC	CASSYPRDSSYEQYF
-	TRBV6-5	-	TRBJ1-4	TGTGCCAGCAGTATACAGGGTACTAAAAATGAAAAACTGTTTTTT	CASSIQGTKNEKLFF